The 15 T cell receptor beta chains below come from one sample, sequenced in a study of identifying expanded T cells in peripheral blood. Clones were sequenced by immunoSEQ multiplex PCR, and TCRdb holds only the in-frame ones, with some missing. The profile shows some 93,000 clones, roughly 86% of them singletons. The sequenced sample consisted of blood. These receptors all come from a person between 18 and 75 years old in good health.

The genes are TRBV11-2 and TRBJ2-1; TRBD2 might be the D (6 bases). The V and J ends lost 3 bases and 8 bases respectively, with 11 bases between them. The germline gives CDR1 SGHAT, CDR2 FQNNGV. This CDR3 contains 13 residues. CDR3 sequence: CASSFSRDYEQFF. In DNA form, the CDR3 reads TGTGCCAGCAGCTTTTCCAGGGACTATGAGCAGTTCTTC.

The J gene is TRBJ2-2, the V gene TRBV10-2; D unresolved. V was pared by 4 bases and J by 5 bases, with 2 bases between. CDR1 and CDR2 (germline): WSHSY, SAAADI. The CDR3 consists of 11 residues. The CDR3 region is CASSVTGELFF. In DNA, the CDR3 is TGCGCCAGCAGTGTGACCGGGGAGCTGTTTTTT.

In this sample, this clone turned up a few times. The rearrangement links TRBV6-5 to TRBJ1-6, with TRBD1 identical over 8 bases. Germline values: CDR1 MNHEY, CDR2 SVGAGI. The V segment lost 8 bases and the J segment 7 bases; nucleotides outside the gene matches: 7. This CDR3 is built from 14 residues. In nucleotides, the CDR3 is TGTGCCAGCGGTCGGACAGGGCAGAATTCACCCCTCCACTTT. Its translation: CASGRTGQNSPLHF.

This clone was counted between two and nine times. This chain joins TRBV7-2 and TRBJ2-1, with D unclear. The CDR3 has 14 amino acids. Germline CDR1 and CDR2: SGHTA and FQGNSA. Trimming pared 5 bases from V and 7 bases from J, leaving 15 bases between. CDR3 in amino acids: CASSTDARRNEQFF. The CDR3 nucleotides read TGTGCCAGCAGCACGGATGCCAGGAGAAATGAGCAGTTCTTC.

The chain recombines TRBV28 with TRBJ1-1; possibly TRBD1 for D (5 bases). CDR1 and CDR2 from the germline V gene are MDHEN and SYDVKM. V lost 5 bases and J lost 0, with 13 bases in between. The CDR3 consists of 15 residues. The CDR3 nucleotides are TGTGCCAGCAGTCCCGCGACAGCGCTGAACACTGAAGCTTTCTTT. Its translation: CASSPATALNTEAFF.

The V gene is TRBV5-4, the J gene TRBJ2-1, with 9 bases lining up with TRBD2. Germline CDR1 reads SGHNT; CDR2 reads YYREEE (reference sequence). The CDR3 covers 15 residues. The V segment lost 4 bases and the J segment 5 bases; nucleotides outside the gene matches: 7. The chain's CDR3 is CASSQSGRLDNEQFF. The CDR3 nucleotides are TGTGCCAGCAGCCAAAGCGGGAGGCTCGACAATGAGCAGTTCTTC.

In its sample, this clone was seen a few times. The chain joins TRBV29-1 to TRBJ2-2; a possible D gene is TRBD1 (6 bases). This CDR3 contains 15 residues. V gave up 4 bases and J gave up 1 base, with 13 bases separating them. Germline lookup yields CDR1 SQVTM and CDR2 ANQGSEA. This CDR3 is CSVVGGQRNTGELFF. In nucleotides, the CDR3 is TGCAGCGTTGTCGGCGGACAGAGGAACACCGGGGAGCTGTTTTTT.

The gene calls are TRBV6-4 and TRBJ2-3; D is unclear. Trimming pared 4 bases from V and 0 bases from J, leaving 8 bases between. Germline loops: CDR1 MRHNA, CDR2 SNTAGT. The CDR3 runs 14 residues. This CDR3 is CASSADESTDTQYF. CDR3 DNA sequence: TGTGCCAGCAGTGCTGATGAGAGCACAGATACGCAGTATTTT.

The CDR3 region has the DNA TGTGCCAGCAGTGGTACTAGCGGGGGGGCCTACGAGCAGTACTTC. It encodes CASSGTSGGAYEQYF. The J gene is TRBJ2-7, the V gene TRBV6-1; the match to TRBD2 covers 13 bases. CDR3 length: 15 amino acids. V gave up 4 bases and J gave up 2 bases; unmatched junction bases: 2. From germline, CDR1 is MNHNS and CDR2 SASEGT.

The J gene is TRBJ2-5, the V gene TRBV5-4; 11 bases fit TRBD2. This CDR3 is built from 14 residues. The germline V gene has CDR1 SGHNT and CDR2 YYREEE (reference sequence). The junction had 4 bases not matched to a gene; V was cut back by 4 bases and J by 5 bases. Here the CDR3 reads CASSATSGAETQYF. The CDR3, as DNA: TGTGCCAGCAGCGCGACTAGCGGGGCTGAGACCCAGTACTTC.

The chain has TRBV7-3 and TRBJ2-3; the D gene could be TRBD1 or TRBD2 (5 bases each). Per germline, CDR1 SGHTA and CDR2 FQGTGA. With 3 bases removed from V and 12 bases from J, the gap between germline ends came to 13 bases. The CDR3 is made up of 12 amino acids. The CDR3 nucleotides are TGTGCCAGCAGCTTTCTCGGGGCCGTCCAGTATTTT. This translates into CASSFLGAVQYF.

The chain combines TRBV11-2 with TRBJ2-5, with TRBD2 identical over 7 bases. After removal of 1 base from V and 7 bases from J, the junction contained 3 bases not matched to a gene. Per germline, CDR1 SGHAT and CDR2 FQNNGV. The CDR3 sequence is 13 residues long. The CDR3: CASSLGGGATQYF. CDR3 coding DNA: TGTGCCAGCAGCTTAGGCGGGGGTGCGACCCAGTACTTC.

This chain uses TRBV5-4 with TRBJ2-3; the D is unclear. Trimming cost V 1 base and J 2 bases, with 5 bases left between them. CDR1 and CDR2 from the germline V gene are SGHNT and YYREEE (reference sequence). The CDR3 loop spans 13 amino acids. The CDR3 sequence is CASSLTATDTQYF. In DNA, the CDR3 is TGTGCCAGCAGCTTGACCGCCACAGATACGCAGTATTTT.

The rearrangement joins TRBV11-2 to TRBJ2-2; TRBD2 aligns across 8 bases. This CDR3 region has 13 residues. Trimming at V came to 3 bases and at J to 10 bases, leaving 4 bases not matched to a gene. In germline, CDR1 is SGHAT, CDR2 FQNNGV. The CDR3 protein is CASSFGGVVELFF. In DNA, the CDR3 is TGTGCCAGCAGCTTCGGGGGGGTAGTGGAGCTGTTTTTT.

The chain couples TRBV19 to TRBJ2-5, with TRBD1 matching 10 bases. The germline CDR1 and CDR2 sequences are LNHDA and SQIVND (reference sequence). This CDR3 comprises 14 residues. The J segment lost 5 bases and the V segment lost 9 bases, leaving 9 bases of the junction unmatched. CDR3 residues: CASTDRGLGETQYF. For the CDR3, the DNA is TGTGCCAGCACCGACAGGGGGCTGGGGGAGACCCAGTACTTC.